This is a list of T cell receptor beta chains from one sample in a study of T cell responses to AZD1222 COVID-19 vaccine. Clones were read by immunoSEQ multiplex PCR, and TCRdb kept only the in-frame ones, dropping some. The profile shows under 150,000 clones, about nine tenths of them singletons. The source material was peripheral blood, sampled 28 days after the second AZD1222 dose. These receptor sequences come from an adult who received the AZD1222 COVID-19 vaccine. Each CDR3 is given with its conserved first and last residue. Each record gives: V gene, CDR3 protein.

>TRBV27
CASSFTGPDGYTF
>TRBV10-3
CAISTGQGLLYNSPLHF
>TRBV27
CASSFGNSPLHF
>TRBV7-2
CASSLQEVKNSPLHF
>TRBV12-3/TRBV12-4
CASSFIRTGELFF
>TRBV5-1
CASSWGGLNTEAFF
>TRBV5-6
CASTWSSYTGRGEATF
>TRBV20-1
CSAPEGYTF
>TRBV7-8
CASSPKGGISPLHF
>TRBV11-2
CASSQPSVTEAFF
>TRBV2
CASSVSGLSNQPQHF
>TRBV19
CASSGTGFTGELFF
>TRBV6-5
CASSYGTGGDYGYTF
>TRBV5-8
CASSLIDVRTEMFF
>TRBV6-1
CASSEGISGANVLTF
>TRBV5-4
CASWSASGDNEQFF
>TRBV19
CASSPWGGSTDTQYF
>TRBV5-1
CASCNQGVGTEAFF
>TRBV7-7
CASSLSHSGTDGNTIYF
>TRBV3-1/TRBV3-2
CASSLSSRPDTQYF
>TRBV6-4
CASSESGGNVRAYGYTF
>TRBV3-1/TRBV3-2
CASSQDRGFSTEAFF
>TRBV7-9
CASSSAGGYSNQPQHF
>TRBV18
CASSPTGSVDEQFF
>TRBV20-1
CSATWKYEQYF
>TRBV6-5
CASRPTGGSNQPQHF
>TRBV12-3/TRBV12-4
CASSLLNQPQHF
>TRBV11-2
CASSSEGNEQFF
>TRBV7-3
CASSLQGVGTDTQYF
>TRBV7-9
CASSLAGGVNGYTF
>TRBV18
CASSPTGTQLNYQPQHF
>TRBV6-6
CASSQPGQGVYGYTF
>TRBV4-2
CASSPTDRGGGYTF
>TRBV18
CASTYTTADTQYF
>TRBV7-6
CASSPRIAQGGLNQPQHF
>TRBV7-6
CASSLKSGEAYEQYF
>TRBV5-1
CASSLGGTSGGYQETQYF
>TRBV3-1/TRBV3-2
CASSQDLRSEQYF